This TCR beta chain was sequenced in a study of human T cells and chemical hapten exposure. About the study: In the approximately 24-week study, patients were dosed weekly with diphenylcyclopropenone on the scalp throughout. Study outcomes and limitations: Every donor had alopecia, and their immune response may therefore differ from healthy people's. Patch test score tracked positively with PT1 expanded TCR counts.

This clonotype was found a few times. The target antigen is unknown. Unique molecular identifiers were attached to individual cDNA molecules during library preparation. From the RACE reads, TCRdb called clonotypes with MiXCR, one entry per CDR3 protein. The table has 100,000 or so distinct CDR3 sequences, 8% to 13% seen once. Time point given: patch test 1, 2 weeks after DPC sensitization. As to treatment: therapeutic diphenylcyclopropenone sensitization with weekly scalp DPC. V lost 5 bases and J lost 0, with 11 bases in between. This CDR3 contains 13 residues. Germline CDR1 DFQATT, CDR2 SNEGSKA (reference sequence).

The TCR sequence derives from a woman aged 40-49 years with alopecia areata. Some clones in this sample may be carry-over from other donors' samples. Sequenced here: whole blood, sampled in connection with sensitization to the hapten diphenylcyclopropenone (DPC). The rearrangement links TRBV20-1 to TRBJ2-7; D might be TRBD2 (5 bases). CDR3 protein: CSAPGFSSYEQYF. For the CDR3, the DNA is TGCAGTGCTCCGGGGTTCAGCTCCTACGAGCAGTACTTC.